This note documents a single T cell receptor beta chain sequence. Its antigen specificity is not known. The input lacks base qualities; no much larger clone sits a single base away. This entry comes from a study of blood T cell repertoires in COVID-19 (dated by TCRdb to 2020 to 2021). In the study overall: Collaborator samples came from the United States, Italy and Spain and covered acute and convalescent phases of COVID-19. The material from the prospective study consisted of cDNA or gDNA derived from T cells, B-cell-depleted T cells, or PBMCs. Deeply sampled blood TCRbeta repertoires from subjects exposed to, actively infected with, or recovered from COVID-19 were included in the dataset. A freely available public database, intended as a resource for researchers studying the immune response to SARS-CoV-2, is where the repertoires were released. Samples were obtained from the ongoing ImmuneRACE study (first 160 participants) and from about 1,300 subjects provided by 6 global collaborators. Nearly every sample came with metadata listing a de-identified subject ID, COVID-19 status, age in years and sex. Where available, HLA class I and class II types were obtained from metadata supplied by the sample provider rather than from assay-based typing. Results and caveats for the whole study, not just this receptor: The quantity of clinical and demographic metadata differed by source and by participant and was supplied without curation.

Collaborating institutions collected whole blood in K2EDTA tubes following their own protocols. For TCRbeta analysis, collaborator samples were shipped as frozen whole blood, as isolated PBMCs, or as DNA extracted from either sample type. The immunoSEQ Assay, a bias-controlled multiplex PCR, was used to amplify TCRbeta CDR3 regions from genomic DNA. In the original analysis: Within the assay, amplification of reference gene primers was used to estimate how many nucleated cells each sample contained. To quantify the absolute abundance of each unique TCRbeta CDR3 rearrangement, sequence reads were collapsed and filtered. For each sample, productive Simpson clonality was calculated as the square root of Simpson's diversity index over productive rearrangements. The clones in this table, taken by TCRdb from immuneACCESS, are in-frame only. Not every clone is retained; where verified, under half of the shortfall comes from an unresolved V gene, and the cause of the rest is unknown. V and J calls and clone size are given by that table; D and trimming were obtained from the DNA. Recorded for this sample are fewer than 100,000 clones; 90% of them occurred a single time. Jointly, the top ten make up less than 0.85% of the sample.

V sheds 6 bases and J sheds 2 bases, leaving 11 bases between their ends. Sequences SGHNT (CDR1) and YYREEE (CDR2) are obtained from the germline V gene (reference sequence). From its cysteine to its phenylalanine, the CDR3 spans 13 amino acids. Only CDR3 DNA is held: 39 bases, read in frame from base 1. The source material was peripheral blood. The rearranged chain carries TRBV5-4 and TRBJ2-5; tentative D gene TRBD1, with 6 bases matching. This TCR was recovered from a woman aged 80 or older with acute or convalescent COVID-19. The encoded CDR3 is CASTLDRQETQYF. DNA sequence: TGTGCCAGCACCCTAGACAGGCAAGAGACCCAGTACTTC.